This TCR beta chain was sequenced during a study of shared clonotypes between healthy human individuals. TCRdb's table, derived via immunoSEQ multiplex PCR, lists solely in-frame clones and lacks some. Of 2.3 million or so clones in the sample, 90% to 95% are singletons; the top ten hold about 0.37%. This clone was seen once. Trimming at V came to 5 bases and at J to 3 bases, leaving 14 bases not matched to a gene. Germline V gene sequence: CDR1 SGHVS, CDR2 FNYEAQ. The CDR3 covers 17 residues. The clonotype comes from a young man in good health. Some clones in this sample may be carry-over from other donors' samples. Sequenced: naive CD4+ T cells from PBMCs. Sample subset: CD45RA+ positively selected. J is TRBJ2-3 and V is TRBV7-6, with TRBD1 identical over 7 bases. The CDR3 spells CASSKRQGLTPTDTQYF. Written as DNA, the CDR3 is TGTGCCAGCAGCAAAAGACAGGGATTGACTCCAACAGATACGCAGTATTTT.